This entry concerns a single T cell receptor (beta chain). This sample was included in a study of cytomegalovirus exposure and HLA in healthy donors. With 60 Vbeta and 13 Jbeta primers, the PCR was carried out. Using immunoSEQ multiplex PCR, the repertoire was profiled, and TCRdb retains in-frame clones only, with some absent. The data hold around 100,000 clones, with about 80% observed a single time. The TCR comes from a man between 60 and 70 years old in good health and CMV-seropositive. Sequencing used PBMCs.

The CDR3 DNA follows: TGTGCCAGCAGCCTAAACGACGAGCAGTACTTC. Amino acids: CASSLNDEQYF. This rearrangement joins TRBV7-9 to TRBJ2-7, with unresolved D. Between the trimmed V and J ends, which lost 5 bases and 5 bases, there was a span of 7 bases. The CDR3 is 11 residues long. CDR1 is SEHNR and CDR2 is FQNEAQ in the germline V gene (reference sequence).